The 31 T cell receptor beta chains given below trace back to one sample, sequenced in a study of blood T cell repertoires in COVID-19. Repertoires were generated with immunoSEQ multiplex PCR, while TCRdb's copy carries only in-frame clones and drops some. The sample has 70,000 or so clones, roughly 79% seen once. Sequenced: peripheral blood. Source of these receptors: a man between 65 and 85 years old with acute or convalescent COVID-19.

This clone was seen more than once but under ten times. The chain uses TRBV18 and TRBJ2-1; TRBD1 matches at 7 bases. After removal of 2 bases from V and 7 bases from J, the junction contained 11 bases not matched to a gene. CDR1 and CDR2 (germline): KGHSH, LQKENI. The CDR3 contains 16 residues. CDR3 nucleotide sequence: TGTGCCAGCTCACCAATCAGGACAGGTGAGGGGAATGAGCAGTTCTTC. Protein product: CASSPIRTGEGNEQFF.

This sequence joins TRBV6-5 and TRBJ2-1; TRBD2 aligns across 8 bases. The germline V gene encodes CDR1 MNHEY and CDR2 SVGAGI. After removal of 2 bases from V and 0 bases from J, the junction contained 0 bases not matched to a gene. The CDR3 runs 15 residues. The CDR3 nucleotides are TGTGCCAGCAGTTACGGACTAGCCTCCTACAATGAGCAGTTCTTC. This translates into CASSYGLASYNEQFF.

The V and J genes are TRBV2 and TRBJ2-3; D perhaps matches TRBD2 (5 bases). Germline V gene sequence: CDR1 SNHLY, CDR2 FYNNEI. The CDR3 consists of 14 residues. V was trimmed by 4 bases and J by 4 bases, leaving 12 bases between them. This chain's CDR3 is CASSGNTRADTQYF. CDR3 coding DNA: TGTGCCAGCAGTGGCAACACGAGGGCAGATACGCAGTATTTT.

V gene TRBV24-1 combines with J gene TRBJ2-1, with TRBD2 matching over 10 bases. This CDR3 has 14 residues. Germline values: CDR1 KGHDR, CDR2 SFDVKD. V trimming: 4 bases; J trimming: 7 bases; junction bases outside the gene matches: 3. CDR3 amino acids: CATSEPGLANEQFF. The CDR3 coding sequence is TGTGCCACCAGTGAACCGGGACTAGCGAATGAGCAGTTCTTC.

The chain uses TRBV19 and TRBJ1-1; a weak D match, TRBD1 (5 bases). CDR1 is LNHDA, CDR2 SQIVND, per germline (reference sequence). The V end lost 1 base, the J end lost 0 bases, and 9 bases lay between the germline ends. The CDR3 is made up of 15 amino acids. The CDR3, as DNA: TGTGCCAGTAGTATAGGTTGGGGCCTGAACACTGAAGCTTTCTTT. This gives the protein CASSIGWGLNTEAFF.

This clone was seen a few times. This chain uses TRBV9 with TRBJ2-2, with TRBD2 matching over 8 bases. The germline V gene encodes CDR1 SGDLS and CDR2 YYNGEE. Germline trimming cut 4 bases from V and 3 bases from J; bases unmatched to any gene: 5. This CDR3 is 15 amino acids long. The CDR3 spells CASSPGGTYTGELFF. The CDR3, as DNA: TGTGCCAGCAGCCCGGGAGGGACCTACACCGGGGAGCTGTTTTTT.

The genes are TRBV27 and TRBJ1-1; D remains ambiguous. The CDR3 covers 14 residues. V lost 4 bases and J lost 2, with 11 bases in between. CDR1 and CDR2 from the germline V gene are MNHEY and SMNVEV (reference sequence). The CDR3 DNA reads as TGTGCCAGCAGTTATCGGCAGGCCAACACTGAAGCTTTCTTT. This translates into CASSYRQANTEAFF.

The chain is built from TRBV5-8 and TRBJ1-6, with D possibly being TRBD1 (6 bases). With 0 bases removed from V and 3 bases from J, the gap between germline ends came to 7 bases. Germline CDR1 reads SGHTS; CDR2 reads YDEGEE. This CDR3 is built from 15 residues. The CDR3 sequence is CASSLGGLYNSPLHF. CDR3 nucleotide sequence: TGTGCCAGCAGCTTGGGGGGGCTCTATAATTCACCCCTCCACTTT.

This clone was detected only once. At one end the junction does not follow the germline gene, possibly because of a read error. The chain joins TRBV6-6 to TRBJ1-6; TRBD1 aligns across 7 bases. The germline gives CDR1 MNHNY, CDR2 SVGAGI (reference sequence). The CDR3 extends over 12 amino acids. The CDR3 DNA follows: TGTGCCAGCAGCCCAGAGGGGGCAAGGCAGGGATTT. Translation: CASSPEGARQGF.

This sequence joins TRBV28 and TRBJ1-6; possible D gene TRBD1, 5 bases. V dropped 3 bases and J dropped 8 bases, with 8 bases sitting between them. Germline CDR1 and CDR2: MDHEN and SYDVKM. This CDR3 has 13 amino acids. The CDR3 is CASSLGRHSPLHF. The CDR3, as DNA: TGTGCCAGCAGTTTGGGGCGGCATTCACCCCTCCACTTT.

This chain links TRBV18 with TRBJ2-4; D remains ambiguous. V was cut by 2 bases and J by 6 bases, with 11 bases left in between. Germline loops: CDR1 KGHSH, CDR2 LQKENI. There are 14 residues in the CDR3. CDR3 region: CASSPDLSVNIQYF. CDR3 nucleotide sequence: TGTGCCAGCTCACCAGATTTATCAGTAAACATTCAGTACTTC.

The sample holds a few counts of this clone. The chain employs TRBV6-2 or TRBV6-3 and TRBJ2-7; 7 nucleotides line up with TRBD1. Germline CDR1 reads MNHEY; CDR2 reads SVGEGT. This CDR3 is built from 14 residues. With V trimmed by 2 bases and J by 9 bases, 10 bases remained unmatched. CDR3 bases: TGTGCCAGCAGTTACGCCTTCACAGGGGTCGGGCAGTACTTC. As protein: CASSYAFTGVGQYF.

The chain combines TRBV5-8 with TRBJ2-3; a weak D match, TRBD2 (5 bases). V lost 4 bases, J lost 3 bases, and 15 bases lay in between. Germline assignment: CDR1 SGHTS and CDR2 YDEGEE. The CDR3 is 15 amino acids. CDR3 loop: CASSESGGRTDTQYF. CDR3 nucleotide sequence: TGTGCCAGCAGCGAGAGCGGTGGGCGGACAGATACGCAGTATTTT.

This clone has at least ten counts. V and J are TRBV6-5 and TRBJ2-5; maybe TRBD2 (5 bases). The CDR3 consists of 15 residues. V was cut by 0 bases and J by 4 bases, with 12 bases left in between. Germline loops: CDR1 MNHEY, CDR2 SVGAGI. As DNA, the CDR3 is TGTGCCAGCAGTTACTCATGGCGGAGCGGAGAGACCCAGTACTTC. Its translation is CASSYSWRSGETQYF.

The genes are TRBV7-2 and TRBJ2-2; a possible D gene is TRBD1 (6 bases). CDR3 length equals 15 residues. CDR1 SGHTA and CDR2 FQGNSA come from the germline V gene. Trimming left V 7 bases short and J 0 bases short, with 12 bases between. The CDR3 loop is CASTPQGANTGELFF. CDR3 coding DNA: TGTGCCAGCACTCCACAGGGTGCGAACACCGGGGAGCTGTTTTTT.

This clone was found once. The chain employs TRBV7-9 and TRBJ1-4; D not certain. CDR1 and CDR2 (germline): SEHNR, FQNEAQ (reference sequence). V was clipped by 5 bases and J by 4 bases, with 11 bases between them. The CDR3 extends over 14 amino acids. The CDR3 region has the DNA TGTGCCAGCAGCCTAAGCGAGCTTAATGAAAAACTGTTTTTT. The encoded protein is CASSLSELNEKLFF.

The DNA for the CDR3 is TGTGCCAGCAGCCTTACAGGGTCGGCTACGGAGCATTTT. Protein sequence: CASSLTGSATEHF. V is TRBV7-8 and J is TRBJ1-5; D is perhaps TRBD1 (6 bases). Germline V lookup: CDR1 SGHVS, CDR2 FQNEAQ. Trimming pared 5 bases from V and 14 bases from J, leaving 19 bases between. CDR3 length: 13 residues.

The V call is TRBV9, the J call TRBJ1-1; 7 nucleotides match TRBD1. Trimming cost V 0 bases and J 5 bases; bases outside gene matches: 1. The CDR3 runs to 13 residues. Germline V CDR1 and CDR2: SGDLS, YYNGEE. The CDR3 DNA reads TGTGCCAGCAGCGTAGAGACAGGGACTGAAGCTTTCTTT. Its protein is CASSVETGTEAFF.

This chain uses TRBV4-1 with TRBJ2-1, with no clear D. Trimming removed 0 bases from V and 1 base from J, with 10 bases in between. CDR3 length equals 16 residues. Germline V gene lookup returns CDR1 MGHRA and CDR2 YSYEKL. The CDR3 here is CASSQDRAPSYNEQFF. The CDR3 DNA sequence: TGCGCCAGCAGCCAAGATAGAGCGCCATCCTACAATGAGCAGTTCTTC.

This clone has more than one count but fewer than ten. V and J are TRBV18 and TRBJ2-7; possible D gene TRBD2, 5 bases. V lost 5 bases and J 0 bases, leaving 11 bases between the germline ends. The CDR3 runs to 14 residues. CDR1 is KGHSH, CDR2 LQKENI, per germline. CDR3 in DNA: TGTGCCAGCTCATCTCCCGGGAACTCCTACGAGCAGTACTTC. It yields the protein CASSSPGNSYEQYF.

The chain employs TRBV19 and TRBJ1-1; unclear D gene. Germline V CDR1 and CDR2: LNHDA, SQIVND (reference sequence). V lost 5 bases, J lost 6 bases, and 16 bases lay in between. The CDR3 has 14 residues. CDR3 coding DNA: TGTGCCAGTAGTCCGCGTCGCGAAGCGTCTGAAGCTTTCTTT. As protein: CASSPRREASEAFF. Full variable domain (remainder filled in from reference TRBV19 and TRBJ1-1): DGGITQSPKYLFRKEGQNVTLSCEQNLNHDAMYWYRQDPGQGLRLIYYSQIVNDFQKGDIAEGYSVSREKKESFPLTVTSAQKNPTAFYLCASSPRREASEAFFGQGTRLTVV.

The gene calls are TRBV7-2 and TRBJ1-5; no reliable D call. Between the trimmed V and J ends, which lost 4 bases and 5 bases, there was a span of 18 bases. The CDR3 is 16 residues long. Germline CDR1 is SGHTA and CDR2 is FQGNSA. The CDR3 region has the DNA TGTGCCAGCAGCTCCGACGGGAACGCTTTATATCAGCCCCAGCATTTT. As protein: CASSSDGNALYQPQHF.

CDR3 sequence reads: CASSPKADLLGGEAFF. CDR3 sequence (DNA): TGTGCCAGCTCACCAAAGGCAGATCTACTGGGGGGTGAAGCTTTCTTT. V is TRBV18 and J is TRBJ1-1; D may be TRBD1 (5 bases). The CDR3 has 16 amino acids. Germline V gene lookup returns CDR1 KGHSH and CDR2 LQKENI. With 2 bases removed from V and 7 bases from J, the gap between germline ends came to 20 bases.

This clone was seen just once. The chain recombines TRBV6-5 with TRBJ1-2; D is undetermined. The CDR3 is 15 residues long. Germline V gene data show CDR1 as MNHEY and CDR2 as SVGAGI. Trimming stripped 0 bases from V and 0 bases from J, with 8 bases between. CDR3 residues: CASSYSGVPNYGYTF. The CDR3, as DNA: TGTGCCAGCAGTTACTCGGGCGTACCTAACTATGGCTACACCTTC.

This rearrangement joins TRBV5-1 to TRBJ2-5, with D unclear. Germline V gene lookup returns CDR1 SGHRS and CDR2 YFSETQ. Deletions cut 1 base from V and 4 bases from J, with 5 bases between. CDR3 length equals 12 residues. The CDR3 nucleotides are TGCGCCAGCAGCTTGAACGGAGAGACCCAGTACTTC. Translating it yields CASSLNGETQYF. Supplemented by reference TRBV5-1 and TRBJ2-5, the full variable domain reads KAGVTQTPRYLIKTRGQQVTLSCSPISGHRSVSWYQQTPGQGLQFLFEYFSETQRNKGNFPGRFSGRQFSNSRSEMNVSTLELGDSALYLCASSLNGETQYFGPGTRLLVL.

V usage is TRBV7-2 and J usage is TRBJ2-5; 7 bases line up with TRBD2. Germline V CDR1 and CDR2: SGHTA, FQGNSA. The CDR3 totals 15 residues. J was trimmed by 4 bases and V by 5 bases; bases with no gene match: 10. The DNA for the CDR3 is TGTGCCAGCAGCCCAAATGGGAGGGCCGGAGAGACCCAGTACTTC. Amino acid sequence: CASSPNGRAGETQYF.

The chain uses TRBV28 and TRBJ2-3, with 7 bases matching TRBD2. Trimming removed 3 bases from V and 3 bases from J; junction bases left unmatched: 12. Per the germline V gene, CDR1 is MDHEN and CDR2 is SYDVKM. CDR3 size: 17 residues. CDR3 nucleotides: TGTGCCAGCAGTTTCCTTGTGAGCGGGGCGCTTACAGATACGCAGTATTTT. Amino acid sequence: CASSFLVSGALTDTQYF.

This clone is labeled large (0.1 to 1%). This sequence joins TRBV6-1 and TRBJ1-3, with 10 bases that match TRBD1. Trimming took 4 bases from V and 2 from J; bases not matched to a gene: 5. From germline, CDR1 is MNHNS and CDR2 SASEGT. The CDR3 length is 16 residues. CDR3 bases: TGTGCCAGCAGTGGCCAAGGACAGGGGGCTGGAAACACCATATATTTT. Protein sequence: CASSGQGQGAGNTIYF.

This chain joins TRBV15 and TRBJ2-1; the D gene is possibly TRBD2 (5 bases). The CDR3 runs 16 residues. The V gene's germline CDR1 is LNHNV and CDR2 YYDKDF (reference sequence). The V end was cut by 1 base, the J end by 5 bases, with 15 bases between. DNA of the CDR3: TGTGCCACCAGCAGAGGCTCATTCCGGGGTAACAATGAGCAGTTCTTC. Amino acids: CATSRGSFRGNNEQFF.

The chain uses TRBV20-1 and TRBJ2-2; possibly TRBD1 for D (6 bases). In germline, CDR1 is DFQATT, CDR2 SNEGSKA (reference sequence). Trimming pared 5 bases from V and 7 bases from J, leaving 8 bases between. The CDR3 covers 11 residues. The CDR3 bases are TGCAGTGCTCAGGGGTTCGGGGAGCTGTTTTTT. Translation gives CSAQGFGELFF.

The chain couples TRBV11-2 to TRBJ2-1; possibly TRBD2 for D (6 bases). The germline V gene encodes CDR1 SGHAT and CDR2 FQNNGV. Trimming stripped 5 bases from V and 6 bases from J, with 8 bases between. The CDR3 is made up of 12 amino acids. The CDR3 reads CASSQTSNEQFF. The CDR3 coding sequence is TGTGCCAGCAGCCAGACTAGCAATGAGCAGTTCTTC.